This T cell receptor (beta chain) stems from a study of T-cell reconstitution after alpha-beta-depleted transplantation in children. Study observations and caveats: Several hundred expanded graft clones reportedly gave rise to the alpha-beta T cells present about two months after transplant. After transplant, high TCRbeta diversity at day 60 in some patients arose from surviving recipient T cells and thymic progenitors.

V shed 2 bases and J 2 bases; nucleotides not matched to a gene: 4. This CDR3 has 15 amino acids. Germline V gives CDR1 DFQATT, CDR2 SNEGSKA (reference sequence). A library of TCRbeta sequences, prepared with unique molecular identifiers, was generated. TCRdb reprocessed the PCR reads with MiXCR, giving one entry per CDR3 protein. Among around 250,000 distinct CDR3 sequences listed, over 20% were seen once. A remark on this clonotype: Its target is not known.

The genes are TRBV20-1 and TRBJ2-3; 10 bases map to TRBD2. The sample consisted of PBMCs, taken before TCRalphabeta/CD19-depleted stem cell transplant. The receptor's source is a girl aged 2 to 9 with Fanconi anemia, due to receive a stem cell transplant. The CDR3 region has the DNA TGCAGTGCTAGAAGGCTAGCGGGAGTCACAGATACGCAGTATTTT. As protein: CSARRLAGVTDTQYF.